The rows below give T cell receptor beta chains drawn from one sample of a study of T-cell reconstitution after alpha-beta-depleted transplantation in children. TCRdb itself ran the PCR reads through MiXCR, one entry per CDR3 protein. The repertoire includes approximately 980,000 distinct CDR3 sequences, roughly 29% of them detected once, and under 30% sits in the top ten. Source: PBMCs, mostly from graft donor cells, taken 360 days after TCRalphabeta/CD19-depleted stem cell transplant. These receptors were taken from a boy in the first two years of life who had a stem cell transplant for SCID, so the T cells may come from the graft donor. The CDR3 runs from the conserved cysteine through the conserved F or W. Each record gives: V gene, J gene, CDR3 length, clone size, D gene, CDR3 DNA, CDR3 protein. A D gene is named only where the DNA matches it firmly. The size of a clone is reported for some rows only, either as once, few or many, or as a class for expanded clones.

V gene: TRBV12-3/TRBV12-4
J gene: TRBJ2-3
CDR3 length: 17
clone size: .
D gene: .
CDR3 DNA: TGTGCCAGCAGTTTTCCGGGGCGACTGGCTAGCACAGATACGCAGTATTTT
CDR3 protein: CASSFPGRLASTDTQYF

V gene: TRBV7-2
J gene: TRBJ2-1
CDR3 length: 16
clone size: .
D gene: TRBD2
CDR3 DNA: TGTGCCAGCAGCTTAGCCCCTGGGAGGGGAGGCGATGAGCAGTTCTTC
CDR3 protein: CASSLAPGRGGDEQFF

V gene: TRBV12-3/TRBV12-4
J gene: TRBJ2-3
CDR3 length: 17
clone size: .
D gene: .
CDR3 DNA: TGTGCCAGCAGTTTAGACTCTAGGGGGGGGCGCGGAGATACGCAGTATTTT
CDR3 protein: CASSLDSRGGRGDTQYF

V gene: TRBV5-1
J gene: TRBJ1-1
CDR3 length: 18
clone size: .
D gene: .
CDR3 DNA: TGCGCCAGCAGCACCGGTCCGGGGTGGGGTAGAACGTACACTGAAGCTTTCTTT
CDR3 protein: CASSTGPGWGRTYTEAFF

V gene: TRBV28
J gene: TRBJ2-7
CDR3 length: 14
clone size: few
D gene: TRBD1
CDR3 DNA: TGTGCCAGCAGGACAGGGGGACCCGTGAGCGAGCAGTACTTC
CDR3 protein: CASRTGGPVSEQYF

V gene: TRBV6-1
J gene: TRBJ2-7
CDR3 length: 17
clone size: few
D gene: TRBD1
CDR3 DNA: TGTGCCAGCAGTGAAGCGCTGCACGTACAGGGGTTCTACGAGCAGTACTTC
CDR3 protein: CASSEALHVQGFYEQYF

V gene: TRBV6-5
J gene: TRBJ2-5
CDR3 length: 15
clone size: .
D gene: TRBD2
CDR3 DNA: TGTGCCAGCAGTTACCTAGCGGGGACCCAAGAGACCCAGTACTTC
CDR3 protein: CASSYLAGTQETQYF

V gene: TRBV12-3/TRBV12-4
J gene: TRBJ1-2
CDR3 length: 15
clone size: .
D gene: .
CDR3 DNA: TGTGCCAGCAGTCCCCTTCGACGGGGGTCTGATGGCTACACCTTC
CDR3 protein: CASSPLRRGSDGYTF

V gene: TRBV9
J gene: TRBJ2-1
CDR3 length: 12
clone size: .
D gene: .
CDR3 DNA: TGTGCCAGCAGCGTAGGGGCGAATGAGCAGTTCTTC
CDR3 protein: CASSVGANEQFF

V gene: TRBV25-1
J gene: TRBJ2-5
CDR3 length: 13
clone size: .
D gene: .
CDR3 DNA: TGTGCCAGCAGTGAGGGGGCCCAAGAGACCCAGTACTTC
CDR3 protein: CASSEGAQETQYF

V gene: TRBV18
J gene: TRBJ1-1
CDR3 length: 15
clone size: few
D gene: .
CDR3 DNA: TGTGCCAGCTCACCAGTGGGGTTAATGAACACTGAAGCTTTCTTT
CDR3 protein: CASSPVGLMNTEAFF

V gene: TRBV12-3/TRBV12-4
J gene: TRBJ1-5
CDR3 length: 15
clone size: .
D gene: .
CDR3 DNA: TGTGCCAGCAGTTTAGCTTGGCAGGAGGATCAGCCCCAGCATTTT
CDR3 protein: CASSLAWQEDQPQHF

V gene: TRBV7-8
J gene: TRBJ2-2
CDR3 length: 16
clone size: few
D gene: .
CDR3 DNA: TGTGCCAGCAGCTTAGCCAGGGTGGTAGGCACCGGGGAGCTGTTTTTT
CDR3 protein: CASSLARVVGTGELFF

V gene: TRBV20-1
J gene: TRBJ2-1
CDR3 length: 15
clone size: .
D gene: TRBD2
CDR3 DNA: TGCAGTGCTAGAGATGGAGCGGGGGGCAACAATGAGCAGTTCTTC
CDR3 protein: CSARDGAGGNNEQFF

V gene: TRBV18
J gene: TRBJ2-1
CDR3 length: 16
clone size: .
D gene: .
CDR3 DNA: TGTGCCAGCTCACGGGGACTGGAGAGCTCCTACAATGAGCAGTTCTTC
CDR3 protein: CASSRGLESSYNEQFF

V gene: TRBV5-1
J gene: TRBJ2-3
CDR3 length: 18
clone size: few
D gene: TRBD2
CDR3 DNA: TGCGCCAGCAGCCTCGAGGGCCCACTAGCGGGGCCCACAGATACGCAGTATTTT
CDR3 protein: CASSLEGPLAGPTDTQYF

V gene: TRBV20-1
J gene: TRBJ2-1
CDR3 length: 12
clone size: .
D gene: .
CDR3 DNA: TGCAGTGCTAGACCCAGAAGGAATGAGCAGTTCTTC
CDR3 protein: CSARPRRNEQFF

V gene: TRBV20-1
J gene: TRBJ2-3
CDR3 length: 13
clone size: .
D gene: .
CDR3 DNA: TGCAGTGCTCTATATGACACCCCAGATACGCAGTATTTT
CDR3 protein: CSALYDTPDTQYF

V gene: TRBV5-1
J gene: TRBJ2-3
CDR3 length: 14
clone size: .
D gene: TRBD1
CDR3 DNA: TGCGCCAGCGGAAACAGGGGGCTCACAGATACGCAGTATTTT
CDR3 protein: CASGNRGLTDTQYF

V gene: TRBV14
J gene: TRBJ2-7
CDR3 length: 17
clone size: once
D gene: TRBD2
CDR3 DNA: TGTGCCAGCAGCCAATTCAGTCCGCGGGGGACCCGCTACGAGCAGTACTTC
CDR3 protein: CASSQFSPRGTRYEQYF

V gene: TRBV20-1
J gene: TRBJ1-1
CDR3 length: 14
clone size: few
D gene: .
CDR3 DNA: TGCAGTGCTAGAGATCGGACCATGAACACTGAAGCTTTCTTT
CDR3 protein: CSARDRTMNTEAFF

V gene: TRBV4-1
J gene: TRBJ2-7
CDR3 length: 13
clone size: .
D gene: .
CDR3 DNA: TGCGCCAGCAGCCAGGTGTCAGGGGCCGAGCAGTACTTC
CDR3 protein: CASSQVSGAEQYF

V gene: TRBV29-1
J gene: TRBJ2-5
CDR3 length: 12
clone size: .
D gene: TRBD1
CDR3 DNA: TGCAGCGTTGACACAGGGGTGGAGACCCAGTACTTC
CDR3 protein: CSVDTGVETQYF

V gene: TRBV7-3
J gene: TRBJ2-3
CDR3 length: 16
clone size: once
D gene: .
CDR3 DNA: TGTGCCAGCAGCTTAACGGGGGGAACCGGCACAGATACGCAGTATTTT
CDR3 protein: CASSLTGGTGTDTQYF

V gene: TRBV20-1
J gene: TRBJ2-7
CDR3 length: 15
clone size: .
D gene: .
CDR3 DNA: TGTAGTGCTAGAGATCTTGGCGCTCTTCCCTACGAGCAGTACTTC
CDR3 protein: CSARDLGALPYEQYF

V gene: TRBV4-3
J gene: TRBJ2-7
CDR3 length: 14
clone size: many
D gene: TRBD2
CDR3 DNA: TGCGCCAGCAGCCCCGGTTTAGCGGGGTACGAGCAGTACTTC
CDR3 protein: CASSPGLAGYEQYF